This T cell receptor (beta chain) was found in a study of blood T cells in healthy people across ages (dated by TCRdb to between 2014 and 2017). About the full investigation: In model experiments, template switching captured about one uniquely barcoded TCR beta cDNA molecule for every two T cells. To avoid experimental bias, donors of different ages were distributed randomly across sequencing lanes. Using the same blood draw, the study looked at two additional independent replicas of 1 million unique cDNA reads for two donors, one aged 18 to 30 and the other aged 80 or older. The study measured age-related changes in TCR beta repertoire diversity using deep sequencing normalized with unique cDNA molecular identifiers. Four age groups were formed from the donors: young (average approximately 16 years), middle-aged (approximately 40), aged (around 62) and long-lived (around 80).

This clonotype was detected a few times. Its antigen is still unknown. No base-level quality is on record; no much larger clone is a single base apart. Donors were 39 systemically healthy Caucasian individuals from Russia aged 6 to 90 years. Approximately 9.3 milliliters of peripheral blood were collected from each donor into EDTA-treated Vacutainer tubes. PBMCs were isolated by Ficoll-Paque density-gradient centrifugation, with at least 7 million obtained per sample. Total RNA, at least 5 micrograms per sample, was extracted from PBMCs with Trizol reagent. Naive CD45RAhigh/CD27high T cell percentages were measured by flow cytometry on a PBMC aliquot from every donor. Counted from cysteine to phenylalanine, this CDR3 has 11 amino acids. Only CDR3 DNA is held: 33 bases, read in frame from base 1. V is cut by 5 bases and J by 5 bases, and the space between the germline ends is 4 bases. According to the germline V gene (reference sequence), CDR1 reads MNHNY and CDR2 reads SVGAGI.

Preparation of the library involved 5' RACE. Sequencing relied on an Illumina HiSeq 2500. A second PCR of roughly 7 to 11 cycles was run with a J-beta primer mix and a sample-barcoded 5' primer. A template-switch 5' adaptor carrying 12 random nucleotides introduced a unique molecular identifier onto each TCR beta cDNA molecule. At least 2.5 million CDR3-containing paired-end reads were obtained from each sample. First-strand cDNA was synthesized from all RNA with the Mint cDNA synthesis kit, primed by a TRBC-specific oligonucleotide. All cDNA was treated with uracil-DNA glycosylase and then went through a first 18-cycle PCR with the universal primers M1SS and BC2_uni_R. In the original analysis: Normalization of each sample was performed by random selection of 1 million high-quality reads, each carrying a distinct molecular identifier. Reads with shared molecular identifiers were discarded instead of being binned into consensus sequences. CDR3 identification, clonotype clustering and error correction used MiTCR with a Q25 quality threshold and the strictest error-elimination algorithm. A nonparametric unseen species model with Euler transformation was used to estimate a lower bound on total TCR beta diversity. TCRdb reanalyzed the raw reads on its own, using fastp at Q25 for trimming and MiXCR for clone calling, and kept in-frame beta chains. For every CDR3 protein sequence, its rows merge into one entry that carries the most common genes and DNA. The V and J calls reflect TCRdb's pipeline rather than the authors' work. The sample table lists 1.5 million to 2 million distinct CDR3 sequences, roughly 27% of them with a count of one. Jointly, the top ten make up about 8% of the sample.

General study outcomes and caveats: Observed TCR beta diversity per million T cells fell roughly linearly with age, and a significant reduction was already apparent by age roughly 40. Estimates of total diversity based on one million sequenced T cells were regarded as lower bounds and as underestimates. Compared with the aged group, the long-lived group had more naive CD4+ T cells, fewer expanded clones and increased TCR diversity, a pattern suggesting age selection. A strong correlation was found between observed TCR beta diversity and the percentage of naive T cells measured by flow cytometry. Since profiling was done on bulk unsorted PBMCs, naive and antigen-experienced compartments could not be conclusively compared. Donor CMV infection status was unknown, potentially confounding age-related changes in expanded clonotypes.

The sequence is built from TRBV6-6 and TRBJ2-1; too little of a D gene remains to name it. The sequence was collected from a woman aged 25 to 39 in good health. The sample taken for sequencing was blood. The nucleotide sequence is given as TGTGCCAGCAGTCACCACAATGAGCAGTTCTTC. This sequence encodes CASSHHNEQFF.